This T cell receptor beta chain was sequenced during a study of shared clonotypes between healthy human individuals. Study overall: CD4 naive and memory got three plates each, CD8 naive two, CD8 memory one.

CDR3 length: 13 amino acids. The V and J ends lost 3 bases and 6 bases respectively, with 9 bases between them. Germline assignment: CDR1 KGHSH and CDR2 LQKENI. On this clone itself: Its antigen is as yet unknown.

The deep-level immunoSEQ assay was used. The data were produced by immunoSEQ multiplex PCR, yet TCRdb's version contains in-frame clones alone and is incomplete. The sample includes 2 million to 3 million clones, 93% of them seen just once. Points from the study as a whole: When compared with the clonotypes that were shared by all four sorted-subset donors, the non-shared clonotypes turned out to have lower generation probabilities. Tissues were not sampled, only blood, and their repertoires likely differ.

The source material was naive CD4+ T cells from PBMCs. As to subset: CD45RA+ positively selected. This sequence joins TRBV18 and TRBJ2-1, with no clear D. The source is a man aged 18 to 30 in good health. Some clones in this sample may be carry-over from other donors' samples. The CDR3 bases are TGTGCCAGCTCACCGGGGATCTCCAATGAGCAGTTCTTC. Its translation: CASSPGISNEQFF.